The rows below give T cell receptor beta chains drawn from one sample of a study of blood T cell repertoires in COVID-19. Only in-frame clones appear in the TCRdb table, and some are missing; sequencing was by immunoSEQ multiplex PCR. The table lists about 130,000 clones, 78% of them singletons. What was sequenced was PBMCs or T cells enriched from blood (not recorded which). The receptors were sampled from a woman aged 45-65 years who had recovered from COVID-19. CDR3s include the opening cysteine and the closing phenylalanine or tryptophan. The D gene is left open where the match is weak. Size is omitted from some rows. Given values are once, few, many or a class for expanded clones.

>TRBV18|-|TRBJ1-4|once
CASSPLQGQTNEKLFF
TGTGCCAGCTCACCATTGCAGGGACAAACTAATGAAAAACTGTTTTTT
>TRBV5-4|TRBD1|TRBJ1-4|-
CASSFDRGANEKLFF
TGTGCCAGCAGCTTCGACAGGGGCGCTAATGAAAAACTGTTTTTT
>TRBV18|-|TRBJ1-2|-
CASSPGQIYGYTF
TGTGCCAGCTCCCCCGGACAGATCTATGGCTACACCTTC
>TRBV5-6|TRBD2|TRBJ2-5|once
CASSLLAGALLKETQYF
TGTGCCAGCAGCTTGCTAGCGGGGGCCCTTTTGAAAGAGACCCAGTACTTC
>TRBV28|-|TRBJ2-2|-
CASSLDGGGVGELFF
TGTGCCAGCAGCCTCGACGGGGGTGGGGTCGGGGAGCTGTTTTTT
>TRBV3-1/TRBV3-2|-|TRBJ1-5|-
CASSQDNDQPQHF
TGTGCCAGCAGCCAAGACAATGATCAGCCCCAGCATTTT
>TRBV7-6|-|TRBJ2-3|-
CASSLLQGTDTQYF
TGTGCCAGCAGCCTACTCCAAGGCACAGATACGCAGTATTTT
>TRBV6-4|TRBD1|TRBJ1-1|-
CASSEQGATTEAFF
TGTGCCAGCAGTGAACAGGGGGCGACCACTGAAGCTTTCTTT
>TRBV19|-|TRBJ2-2|-
CASSIRTGELFF
TGTGCCAGTAGTATCCGTACCGGGGAGCTGTTTTTT
>TRBV6-2/TRBV6-3|-|TRBJ2-3|-
CASSATLDTQYF
TGTGCCAGCAGTGCCACTCTAGATACGCAGTATTTT
>TRBV13|TRBD2|TRBJ2-2|-
CASSLASGGAGNTGELFF
TGTGCCAGCAGCTTGGCTAGCGGGGGGGCCGGGAACACCGGGGAGCTGTTTTTT
>TRBV7-8|-|TRBJ2-7|-
CASSLKGSSSEQYF
TGTGCCAGCAGCTTAAAGGGTTCTAGCAGCGAGCAGTACTTC
>TRBV6-1|TRBD1|TRBJ1-6|once
CASSEWDRSSPLHF
TGTGCCAGCAGTGAATGGGACAGGAGTTCACCCCTCCACTTT
>TRBV18|-|TRBJ1-6|once
CASSPPRTALSNSPLHF
TGTGCCAGCTCACCGCCGCGGACAGCTCTATCTAATTCACCCCTCCACTTT
>TRBV2|-|TRBJ1-5|-
CASNHEADQPQHF
TGTGCCAGCAATCACGAGGCAGATCAGCCCCAGCATTTT
>TRBV9|TRBD1|TRBJ2-2|-
CASSVLGQGGTGELFF
TGTGCCAGCAGCGTTCTCGGACAGGGTGGCACCGGGGAGCTGTTTTTT
>TRBV6-5|-|TRBJ1-2|-
CASSYLGEDGYTF
TGTGCCAGCAGTTACTTGGGTGAGGATGGCTACACCTTC
>TRBV10-1|-|TRBJ2-5|-
CASSESGRGPETQYF
TGCGCCAGCAGTGAGTCGGGCAGGGGTCCAGAGACCCAGTACTTC
>TRBV5-6|-|TRBJ1-1|-
CASSLFWSRETEAFF
TGTGCCAGCAGCTTGTTTTGGTCCCGGGAGACTGAAGCTTTCTTT
>TRBV4-2|-|TRBJ1-3|-
CASSPLPIRSNSGNTIYF
TGTGCCAGCAGCCCCCTACCCATACGGTCAAACTCTGGAAACACCATATATTTT
>TRBV5-6|-|TRBJ1-2|-
CASSLGQVDYGYTF
TGTGCCAGCAGCTTGGGTCAGGTCGACTATGGCTACACCTTC
>TRBV2|-|TRBJ2-7|-
CASKPGNPYEQYF
TGTGCCTCGAAGCCAGGGAATCCCTACGAGCAGTACTTC
>TRBV18|-|TRBJ1-1|-
CASSPLRQENTEAFF
TGTGCCAGCTCACCACTTCGACAGGAGAACACTGAAGCTTTCTTT
>TRBV19|-|TRBJ2-7|few
CASSPRDFVSYEQYF
TGTGCCAGTAGTCCTCGGGACTTCGTCTCCTACGAGCAGTACTTC
>TRBV9|TRBD1|TRBJ1-1|once
CASSVLTGGAEVNF
TGTGCCAGCAGCGTACTGACAGGGGGCGCGGAAGTCAACTTT
>TRBV5-1|-|TRBJ2-7|-
CASSPPGGRLGYEQYF
TGCGCCAGCAGCCCCCCTGGGGGCCGCCTAGGCTACGAGCAGTACTTC
>TRBV6-9|TRBD2|TRBJ2-1|-
CASSSTSGEDNEQFF
TGTGCCAGCAGCTCGACTAGCGGGGAGGACAATGAGCAGTTCTTC
>TRBV5-4|TRBD1|TRBJ2-5|-
CASSPGDREEETQYF
TGTGCCAGCAGCCCCGGGGACAGGGAGGAAGAGACCCAGTACTTC
>TRBV2|TRBD1|TRBJ1-6|-
CASRNRGPLHF
TGTGCCAGCAGGAACAGGGGGCCCCTCCACTTT
>TRBV12-3/TRBV12-4|-|TRBJ2-2|-
CASRATVSGELFF
TGTGCCAGCAGAGCCACGGTTTCCGGGGAGCTGTTTTTT
>TRBV21-1|-|TRBJ2-2|-
CASSKVYRGRLTGELFF
TGTGCCAGCAGCAAAGTTTACAGGGGGCGTCTCACCGGGGAGCTGTTTTTT
>TRBV7-9|-|TRBJ2-3|many
CASSLGQKSTDTQYF
TGTGCCAGCAGCTTAGGACAGAAAAGCACAGATACGCAGTATTTT
>TRBV28|-|TRBJ1-3|-
CASIGGDGDFYSGNTIYF
TGTGCCAGCATTGGCGGTGATGGGGACTTCTACTCTGGAAACACCATATATTTT
>TRBV29-1|-|TRBJ1-1|-
CSVEEDYTEAFF
TGCAGCGTTGAAGAGGACTACACTGAAGCTTTCTTT
>TRBV12-3/TRBV12-4|-|TRBJ1-2|once
CASSEKGGGGYTF
TGTGCCAGCAGTGAAAAAGGAGGTGGTGGCTACACCTTC
>TRBV6-5|-|TRBJ1-1|-
CASSYSRRGVDTEAFF
TGTGCCAGCAGTTACTCGAGGCGGGGAGTCGACACTGAAGCTTTCTTT
>TRBV11-2|-|TRBJ2-7|-
CASSLRHRGGYEQYF
TGTGCCAGCAGCCTCCGACACCGTGGTGGGTACGAGCAGTACTTC
>TRBV7-2|-|TRBJ1-1|-
CASSSSPRGGTEAFF
TGTGCCAGCAGCTCCTCACCCCGAGGGGGCACTGAAGCTTTCTTT
>TRBV19|-|TRBJ1-6|-
CASRKAGMSYNSPLHF
TGTGCCAGTAGGAAAGCCGGGATGTCTTATAATTCACCCCTCCACTTT
>TRBV9|TRBD1|TRBJ2-7|-
CASSVGQGESYEQYF
TGTGCCAGCAGCGTAGGACAGGGGGAATCCTACGAGCAGTACTTC
>TRBV5-1|TRBD1|TRBJ2-7|-
CASRSLQGAIGYEQYF
TGCGCCAGCAGGTCCCTCCAGGGGGCGATTGGGTACGAGCAGTACTTC
>TRBV10-1|TRBD2|TRBJ2-3|-
CASSEGSGGADTQYF
TGCGCCAGCAGTGAGGGTAGCGGGGGGGCAGATACGCAGTATTTT
>TRBV18|TRBD1|TRBJ1-3|-
CASSPTGGYSGNTIYF
TGTGCCAGCTCTCCTACAGGGGGCTACTCTGGAAACACCATATATTTT
>TRBV15|-|TRBJ2-1|-
CASREGIHNEQFF
TGTGCCTCGAGAGAGGGTATCCACAATGAGCAGTTCTTC
>TRBV6-2/TRBV6-3|TRBD2|TRBJ2-1|-
CASSFLSGGEFF
TGTGCCAGCAGTTTCCTAAGCGGGGGGGAATTCTTC
>TRBV15|TRBD1|TRBJ2-1|-
CATSQRKGAKNEQFF
TGTGCCACCAGCCAAAGGAAGGGGGCTAAGAATGAGCAGTTCTTC